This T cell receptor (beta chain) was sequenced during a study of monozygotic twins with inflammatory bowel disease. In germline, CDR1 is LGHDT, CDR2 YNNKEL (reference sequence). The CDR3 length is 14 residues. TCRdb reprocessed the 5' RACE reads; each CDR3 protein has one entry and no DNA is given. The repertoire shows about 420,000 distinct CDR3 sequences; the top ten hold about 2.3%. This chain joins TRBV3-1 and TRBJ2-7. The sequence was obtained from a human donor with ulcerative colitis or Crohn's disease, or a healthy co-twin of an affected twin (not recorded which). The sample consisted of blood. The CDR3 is CASSHAQASYEQYF.